This paragraph reports one T cell receptor beta chain. This sample stems from a study of T cells expressing NK-cell markers. TCRdb reworked the 5' RACE reads into one entry per CDR3 protein, no DNA. The table for this sample gives roughly 390,000 distinct CDR3 sequences. The CDR3 consists of 15 residues. Per the germline V gene, CDR1 is LGHDT and CDR2 is YNNKEL (reference sequence). The rearrangement joins TRBV3-1 to TRBJ2-3; lacking DNA, the TRBD1 call made by TCRdb goes unchecked. Input material: blood T cells: a sorted CD56 or NKG2C T cell subset, CD4+ or CD8+ T cells, or bulk PBMC T cells (not recorded which). The TCR sequence derives from a woman in her 50s in good health. This CDR3 reads CPSSPWGSSTDTQYF.